The 21 T cell receptor beta chains below come from one sample, sequenced in a study of immune cell composition in non-small cell lung cancer. Generated by immunoSEQ multiplex PCR, the TCRdb table keeps only in-frame clones and is missing some. The data show roughly 1,700 clones, with 81% seen just once and roughly 9% held by the top ten. Specimen: lung tumor tissue. The receptors derive from a human donor with non-small cell lung cancer.

The CDR3 loop reads CASSLQGKNTEAFF. The CDR3 DNA sequence: TGTGCCAGCAGCCTACAGGGGAAGAACACTGAAGCTTTCTTT. The V gene is TRBV7-2, the J gene TRBJ1-1; 7 bases map to TRBD1. This CDR3 has 14 amino acids. The J segment lost 1 base and the V segment lost 5 bases, leaving 4 bases of the junction unmatched. Germline V gives CDR1 SGHTA, CDR2 FQGNSA.

This clone is large within its sample. The chain couples TRBV6-5 to TRBJ2-2, with unresolved D. V dropped 4 bases and J dropped 0 bases, with 6 bases sitting between them. Germline CDR1 reads MNHEY; CDR2 reads SVGAGI. This CDR3 comprises 14 residues. The CDR3 loop is CASSFYSNTGELFF. The CDR3, as DNA: TGTGCCAGCAGTTTCTATTCGAACACCGGGGAGCTGTTTTTT.

This chain links TRBV4-2 with TRBJ2-1, with 13 bases lining up with TRBD2. V gave up 0 bases and J gave up 3 bases; unmatched junction bases: 2. The CDR3 consists of 17 residues. The germline V gene has CDR1 LGHNA and CDR2 YNFKEQ. The CDR3 loop reads CASSQEGLAGLYNEQFF. In DNA, the CDR3 is TGTGCCAGCAGCCAAGAGGGACTAGCGGGACTCTACAATGAGCAGTTCTTC.

The chain joins TRBV6-6 to TRBJ2-7; D perhaps matches TRBD1 (6 bases). CDR1 is MNHNY, CDR2 SVGAGI, per germline (reference sequence). The CDR3 sequence is 14 residues long. V lost 5 bases and J 2 bases, leaving 13 bases between the germline ends. The CDR3 nucleotides are TGTGCCAGCAGTACCGGACAGTTCACCTACGAGCAGTACTTC. Its protein product is CASSTGQFTYEQYF.

This clone was observed a few times. The genes are TRBV6-5 and TRBJ1-1; no definite D call. CDR1 MNHEY and CDR2 SVGAGI come from the germline V gene. V gave up 6 bases and J gave up 0 bases, with 8 bases separating them. The CDR3 totals 13 residues. The CDR3, as DNA: TGTGCCAGCAGCCTCCAGTTGAACACTGAAGCTTTCTTT. Amino acids: CASSLQLNTEAFF.

V is TRBV11-3 and J is TRBJ2-1, with 7 bases lining up with TRBD2. Germline values: CDR1 SGHNT, CDR2 YENEEA. V trimming: 0 bases; J trimming: 5 bases; junction bases outside the gene matches: 7. The CDR3 runs 16 residues. The CDR3, as DNA: TGTGCCAGCAGCTTAGATCCCAGCGGGAAGGACAATGAGCAGTTCTTC. Translation: CASSLDPSGKDNEQFF.

The J gene is TRBJ2-3, the V gene TRBV9; the match to TRBD1 covers 8 bases. Germline CDR1 is SGDLS and CDR2 is YYNGEE. This CDR3 is built from 20 residues. V shed 1 base and J 1 base; nucleotides not matched to a gene: 17. The CDR3 sequence is CASSVSPFLQGAERTDTQYF. In DNA form, the CDR3 reads TGTGCCAGCAGCGTAAGCCCCTTCCTCCAGGGGGCAGAGCGCACAGATACGCAGTATTTT.

This rearrangement joins TRBV5-1 to TRBJ2-1; D is undetermined. V was clipped by 4 bases and J by 5 bases, with 4 bases between them. Per germline, CDR1 SGHRS and CDR2 YFSETQ. The CDR3 has 11 residues. The CDR3 region has the DNA TGCGCCAGCAGCGGGCACAATGAGCAGTTCTTC. Protein sequence: CASSGHNEQFF.

The chain couples TRBV7-2 to TRBJ2-1; D call uncertain. With 0 bases removed from V and 4 bases from J, the gap between germline ends came to 7 bases. This CDR3 has 14 residues. Germline assignment: CDR1 SGHTA and CDR2 FQGNSA. The DNA of the CDR3 is TGTGCCAGCAGCTTAGCGCGGAATTACAATGAGCAGTTCTTC. Amino acids: CASSLARNYNEQFF.

This clone was seen more than once but under ten times. The chain carries TRBV5-1 and TRBJ2-5; 9 bases match TRBD2. The germline CDR1 and CDR2 sequences are SGHRS and YFSETQ. The CDR3 has 14 residues. With 3 bases clipped from V and 7 bases from J, the junction kept 7 bases outside the gene matches. As DNA, the CDR3 is TGCGCCAGCAGCTCGACTAGCGGAAGCGGGACCCAGTACTTC. Protein sequence: CASSSTSGSGTQYF.

V gene TRBV5-1 combines with J gene TRBJ1-3; D not certain. Between the trimmed V and J ends, which lost 3 bases and 4 bases, there was a span of 5 bases. Germline assignment: CDR1 SGHRS and CDR2 YFSETQ. CDR3 length: 12 residues. The CDR3 is CASSSRGNTIYF. The CDR3 DNA sequence: TGCGCCAGCAGCTCCAGGGGAAACACCATATATTTT. Combining the CDR3 with reference TRBV5-1 and TRBJ1-3 gives the whole variable domain KAGVTQTPRYLIKTRGQQVTLSCSPISGHRSVSWYQQTPGQGLQFLFEYFSETQRNKGNFPGRFSGRQFSNSRSEMNVSTLELGDSALYLCASSSRGNTIYFGEGSWLTVV.

The CDR3 DNA is TGTGCCAGCAGCACCAATAGCGGGAGCTCAGATACGCAGTATTTT. It specifies CASSTNSGSSDTQYF. The J gene is TRBJ2-3, the V gene TRBV5-4, with TRBD2 identical over 9 bases. After removal of 4 bases from V and 4 bases from J, the junction contained 7 bases not matched to a gene. This CDR3 has 15 amino acids. CDR1 is SGHNT and CDR2 is YYREEE in the germline V gene (reference sequence).

This clone was detected only a few times. The chain joins TRBV7-2 to TRBJ1-1, with TRBD1 identical over 7 bases. Germline CDR1 SGHTA, CDR2 FQGNSA. J was trimmed by 6 bases and V by 1 base; bases with no gene match: 5. This CDR3 region has 14 residues. CDR3 residues: CASSLVRGGPEAFF. CDR3 sequence (DNA): TGTGCCAGCAGCTTAGTAAGAGGGGGCCCTGAAGCTTTCTTT.

The J gene is TRBJ2-3, the V gene TRBV21-1; TRBD1, the table's D call, was not compared with the DNA. TRBV21-1 is flagged as a pseudogene. The CDR3 loop spans 15 amino acids. Here the CDR3 reads CASSKGAGWTDTQYF. CDR3 bases: TGTGCCAGCAGCAAAGGCGCAGGGTGGACAGATACGCAGTATTTT.

The chain has TRBV5-4 and TRBJ2-1; 11 positions agree with TRBD2. The V gene end was trimmed by 6 bases and the J gene end by 5 bases; junction bases not matched to a gene: 7. CDR3 length equals 15 residues. Germline lookup yields CDR1 SGHNT and CDR2 YYREEE (reference sequence). The CDR3 nucleotides are TGTGCCAGCACCGTAGCGGGAGGGTTTGACAATGAGCAGTTCTTC. Protein: CASTVAGGFDNEQFF.

The gene calls are TRBV7-3 and TRBJ2-1; D not resolved. CDR1 and CDR2 (germline): SGHTA, FQGTGA. The ends were cut back, 3 bases at V and 10 bases at J, with 13 bases in the middle. The CDR3 spans 13 residues. CDR3 loop: CASSFTDTAEQFF. In DNA, the CDR3 is TGTGCCAGCAGCTTCACAGACACGGCGGAGCAGTTCTTC.

The chain couples TRBV6-5 to TRBJ2-7, with a possible D match to TRBD2 (6 bases). The CDR3 spans 14 residues. The V end was cut by 0 bases, the J end by 3 bases, with 9 bases between. Looked up from germline, CDR1 is MNHEY and CDR2 is SVGAGI. CDR3 residues: CASSYSGGNYEQYF. DNA of the CDR3: TGTGCCAGCAGTTACTCCGGGGGAAACTACGAGCAGTACTTC.

This chain links TRBV7-2 with TRBJ1-2; 7 nucleotides align to TRBD1. V was clipped by 0 bases and J by 7 bases; unmatched bases: 8. Per the germline V gene, CDR1 is SGHTA and CDR2 is FQGNSA. The CDR3 length is 15 residues. Written as DNA, the CDR3 is TGTGCCAGCAGCTTAGCCCAGCAGGGGGTCGGTGGCTACACCTTC. Translated, it gives CASSLAQQGVGGYTF.

The chain couples TRBV27 to TRBJ1-1; 9 bases are shared with TRBD1. Germline loops: CDR1 MNHEY, CDR2 SMNVEV (reference sequence). The CDR3 loop spans 14 amino acids. The ends lost 0 bases at V and 4 bases at J; junction bases unmatched: 0. The CDR3 reads CASSLSTGGTEAFF. As DNA, the CDR3 is TGTGCCAGCAGTTTATCGACAGGGGGCACTGAAGCTTTCTTT.

This clone was counted a few times. The chain uses TRBV4-1 and TRBJ1-5; possible D gene TRBD1, 5 bases. CDR3 length: 18 amino acids. Germline assignment: CDR1 MGHRA and CDR2 YSYEKL. The V gene lost 0 bases and the J gene lost 0 bases, with 15 bases spanning the gap. The CDR3: CASSQDYWGDHSNQPQHF. The DNA of the CDR3 is TGCGCCAGCAGCCAAGATTATTGGGGGGACCATAGCAATCAGCCCCAGCATTTT.

The chain joins TRBV19 to TRBJ2-3, with 8 bases matching TRBD1. V lost 1 base, J lost 4 bases, and 4 bases stayed unmatched. There are 15 residues in the CDR3. Germline values: CDR1 LNHDA, CDR2 SQIVND (reference sequence). The CDR3 DNA follows: TGTGCCAGTAGTATAGGGGCAGGGGGCGCAGATACGCAGTATTTT. This encodes CASSIGAGGADTQYF.